Listed below are T cell receptor beta chains from one sample, sequenced in a study of blood T cell repertoires in COVID-19. TCRdb's table, derived via immunoSEQ multiplex PCR, lists solely in-frame clones and lacks some. The sample lists about 82,000 clones; around 89% were seen once. Sequenced material: PBMCs or T cells enriched from blood (not recorded which). These receptors all stem from a woman in her fifties or sixties with acute COVID-19. Both conserved end residues are trimmed from each CDR3.

TRBJ1-6	TRBV3-1/TRBV3-2	ASSQPRTGVKNSPLH
TRBJ1-1	TRBV2	ASSPRGTGNTEAF
TRBJ2-2	TRBV2	ASTGGRETGELF
TRBJ1-4	TRBV4-3	ASSQGRSPGEKLF
TRBJ1-5	TRBV7-2	ASSPDRDQPQH
TRBJ1-4	TRBV19	ASSPQGAVEKLF
TRBJ1-4	TRBV11-2	ASSNRGGNEKLF
TRBJ1-6	TRBV21-1	ASSMGASSYNSPLH
TRBJ2-1	TRBV27	ASSLSVSSYNEQF
TRBJ2-3	TRBV28	ASRWPTGRTDTQY
TRBJ2-7	TRBV4-1	ASSQGQGYSYEQY
TRBJ2-1	TRBV11-2	ASRLGGGEQF
TRBJ2-3	TRBV6-2/TRBV6-3	ASSYIQGIGADTQY
TRBJ2-1	TRBV7-9	ASSNPGDYNEQF
TRBJ2-1	TRBV6-2/TRBV6-3	ASSLLSGSYNEQF
TRBJ2-1	TRBV6-1	ASSEALTSSTFNEQF
TRBJ2-1	TRBV5-6	ASSLRTPGGWEQF
TRBJ1-3	TRBV14	ASSHYSRVPGGNTIY
TRBJ2-2	TRBV28	ASSLGSGSSGELF
TRBJ2-7	TRBV19	ARTSSGHLLTSSYEQY
TRBJ2-1	TRBV11-3	ASSLERTSGSYNEQF
TRBJ1-4	TRBV7-2	ASRRTGGGEKLF
TRBJ1-1	TRBV5-8	ASSLALEAF
TRBJ2-7	TRBV10-2	ASSEIGGPYEQY
TRBJ1-5	TRBV9	ASSSSPHSNQPQH
TRBJ2-7	TRBV3-1/TRBV3-2	ASSPRTLRSYEQY
TRBJ2-3	TRBV29-1	SASEGARTDTQY
TRBJ1-2	TRBV19	ASSIEGQGTYGYT
TRBJ2-7	TRBV10-2	ASSQNSGAYEQY
TRBJ2-5	TRBV2	ASSELPRGETQY
TRBJ1-1	TRBV4-3	ASSHPTATEAF
TRBJ1-5	TRBV27	ASSWTGRDQPQH
TRBJ2-2	TRBV30	AWSGGLAGGNTGELF
TRBJ2-1	TRBV14	ASSQEPGSTSGKGGNEQF
TRBJ2-3	TRBV7-6	ASSLTLPPTDTQY
TRBJ1-1	TRBV6-1	ASSEARGSTEAF
TRBJ2-2	TRBV27	ASSLTGAGGELF
TRBJ2-2	TRBV12-3/TRBV12-4	ASSFTGELF
TRBJ1-2	TRBV29-1	SVEDQGNYGYT
TRBJ1-1	TRBV7-9	ASSSGTKNTEAF
TRBJ1-1	TRBV11-2	ASSLAGQYEAF
TRBJ1-1	TRBV19	ASSTPWGGGEAF
TRBJ2-5	TRBV19	ASSFGTSGSVETQY
TRBJ2-7	TRBV5-1	ASSYAQKLAGGIYEQY
TRBJ1-2	TRBV29-1	SVEPRDGLGYT
TRBJ2-1	TRBV5-1	ASSLGTSDHNEQF
TRBJ2-1	TRBV18	ASSPPSLAGGDEQF
TRBJ2-5	TRBV5-1	ASSLHSWREGGETQY